The T cell receptor beta chain described here comes from a study of Ad26.COV2.S vaccination and SARS-CoV-2 variants. Libraries were prepared by immunoSEQ multiplex PCR; TCRdb keeps only in-frame clonotypes and omits some of them. This table holds approximately 410,000 clones, 92% found once. Worth noting for this clone: Its antigen is currently unknown.

General study findings and limits: Responses of T cells in total may have been underestimated by the TCR breadth and depth analyses. Placebo recipients trailed vaccine recipients in spike-specific TCR breadth.

The CDR3 consists of 18 residues. The V segment lost 5 bases and the J segment 6 bases; nucleotides outside the gene matches: 17. The germline V gene encodes CDR1 SGHTA and CDR2 FQGNSA. Indicated treatment: around 19 received Ad26.COV2.S at low or high dose, single or two shots; about 5 received placebo; per-sample allocation not given. Repertoires come from day 63 after the first vaccine or placebo injection. Aged 18-55 years, donor was enrolled in Boston in 2020. This receptor was taken from a person aged 18-65 years who received the Ad26.COV2.S COVID-19 vaccine or a placebo. The chain employs TRBV7-2 and TRBJ1-5; 9 nucleotides match TRBD1. This material consisted of peripheral blood, taken in a trial of Ad26.COV2.S vaccine versus placebo. The CDR3 region has the DNA TGTGCCAGCAGCCAATATTCCGGGACAGGGCTTCTTGGTCAGCCCCAGCATTTT. It specifies CASSQYSGTGLLGQPQHF.